This T cell receptor beta chain appears in the sequencing data of a study of T cells in Graves' hyperthyroidism and ophthalmopathy. This clonotype was recorded at least ten times. Its matching antigen is unknown. Germline CDR1 is SEHNR and CDR2 is FQNEAQ (reference sequence). Trimming removed 5 bases at V and 7 bases at J, with 11 bases between. This CDR3 is built from 13 residues. Graves' hyperthyroidism was deemed stable given no ophthalmopathy progression within 18 months. RNA transcripts provided the source from which TCR beta CDR3 regions were amplified. A set of HTBI primers served as the primers for a first-round RT-PCR of the TCR CDR3. TCRdb independently ran MiXCR on the multiplex PCR reads; one entry per CDR3 protein. The sample shows hundreds of thousands of distinct CDR3 sequences, 35% to 45% of them seen only once. Points from the study as a whole: Also found in blood were most expanded thyroid clonotypes above 0.001.

The receptor comes from a man between 18 and 35 years old with Graves' hyperthyroidism. The rearrangement joins TRBV7-9 to TRBJ1-4; no clear D. What was sequenced was blood. The CDR3 here is CASSLSLGEKLFF. The CDR3 DNA sequence: TGTGCCAGCAGCCTTAGCCTTGGTGAAAAACTGTTTTTT. Together with reference TRBV7-9 and TRBJ1-4, the CDR3 gives the full variable domain: DTGVSQNPRHKITKRGQNVTFRCDPISEHNRLYWYRQTLGQGPEFLTYFQNEAQLEKSRLLSDRFSAERPKGSFSTLEIQRTEQGDSAMYLCASSLSLGEKLFFGSGTQLSVL.